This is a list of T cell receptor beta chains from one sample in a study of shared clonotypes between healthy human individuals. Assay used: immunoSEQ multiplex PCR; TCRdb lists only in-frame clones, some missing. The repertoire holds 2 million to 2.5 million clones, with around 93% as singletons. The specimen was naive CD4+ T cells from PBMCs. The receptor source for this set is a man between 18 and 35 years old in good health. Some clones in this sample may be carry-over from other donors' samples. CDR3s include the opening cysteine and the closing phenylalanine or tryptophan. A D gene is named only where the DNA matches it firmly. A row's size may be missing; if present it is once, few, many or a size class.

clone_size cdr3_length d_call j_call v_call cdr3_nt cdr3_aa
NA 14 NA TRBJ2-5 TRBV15 TGTGCCACCAGCAGAGATCGGGCCGCGGGGACCCAGTACTTC CATSRDRAAGTQYF
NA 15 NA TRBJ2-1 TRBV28 TGTGCCAGCAGTCCCCCCCAACTAGTGACGGATGAGCAGTTCTTC CASSPPQLVTDEQFF
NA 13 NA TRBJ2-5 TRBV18 TGTGCCAGCTCATGGGACGGACAAGAGACCCAGTACTTC CASSWDGQETQYF
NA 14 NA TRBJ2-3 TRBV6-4 TGTGCCAGCAGCCTTACTGGTAGCACAGATACGCAGTATTTT CASSLTGSTDTQYF
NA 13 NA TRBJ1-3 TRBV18 TGTGCCAGCTCACCTCAGGGTGGAAACACCATATATTTT CASSPQGGNTIYF
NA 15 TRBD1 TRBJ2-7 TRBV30 TGTGCCTGGAGTGCGATCACGACAGGGGCCTACGAGCAGTACTTC CAWSAITTGAYEQYF
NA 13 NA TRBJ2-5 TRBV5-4 TGTGCCAGCAGCTTGGGCGCCCAAGAGACCCAGTACTTC CASSLGAQETQYF
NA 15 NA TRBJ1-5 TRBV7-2 TGTGCCAGCAGCCCAAAGGGGGGTGGTAATCAGCCCCAGCATTTT CASSPKGGGNQPQHF
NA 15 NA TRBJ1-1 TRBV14 TGTGCCAGCAGCCAGGACCTAACAGGGAACACTGAAGCTTTCTTT CASSQDLTGNTEAFF
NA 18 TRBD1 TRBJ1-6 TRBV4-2 TGTGCCAGCAGGCCGGGACAGGGTGGTGGGGGCTTGAATTCACCCCTCCACTTT CASRPGQGGGGLNSPLHF
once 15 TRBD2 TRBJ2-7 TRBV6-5 TGTGCCAGCAGTTACTCCTCAGGACTAGCGGACGAGCAGTACTTC CASSYSSGLADEQYF
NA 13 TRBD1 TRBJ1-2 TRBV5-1 TGCGCCAGCAGCTTGGGGCAGGGGGCAGGCTACACCTTC CASSLGQGAGYTF
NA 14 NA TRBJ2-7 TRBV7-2 TGTGCCAGCAGCCCCGGATCGTTAACCTACGAGCAGTACTTC CASSPGSLTYEQYF
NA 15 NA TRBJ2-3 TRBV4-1 TGCGCCAGCAGCCAAAAGAGCGGTGCAAGAGATACGCAGTATTTT CASSQKSGARDTQYF
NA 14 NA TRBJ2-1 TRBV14 TGTGCCAGCAGCCAAGTATCGGGTTACAATGAGCAGTTCTTC CASSQVSGYNEQFF
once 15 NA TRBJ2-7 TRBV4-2 TGTGCCAGCAGCTCAAGCAGTGGCGGTCCGGGGGTGCAGTACTTC CASSSSSGGPGVQYF
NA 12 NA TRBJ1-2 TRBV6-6 TGTGCCAGCAGTTACTCGGGAGCGGGCTACACCTTC CASSYSGAGYTF
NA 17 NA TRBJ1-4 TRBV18 TGTGCCAGCTCACCACCTGGAACAGGACTATTCAATGAAAAACTGTTTTTT CASSPPGTGLFNEKLFF
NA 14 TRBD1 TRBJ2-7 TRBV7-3 TGTGCCAGCAGCTTATTGGGACAGGGCAGCGAGCAGTACTTC CASSLLGQGSEQYF
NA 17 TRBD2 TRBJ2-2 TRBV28 TGTGCCAGCAGAAAACGTTTAGCGGGAGTCGGGACCGGGGAGCTGTTTTTT CASRKRLAGVGTGELFF
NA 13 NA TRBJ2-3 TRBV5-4 TGTGCCAGCAGCTCGCGGGAATCGGATACGCAGTATTTT CASSSRESDTQYF
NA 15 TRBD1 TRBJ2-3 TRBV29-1 TGCAGCGTTTCCGGGACAGGGGCCCCCACAGATACGCAGTATTTT CSVSGTGAPTDTQYF
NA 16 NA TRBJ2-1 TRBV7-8 TGTGCCAGCAGCCACCGAAGGTGGAGCCCCGAGGGAGAGCAGTTCTTC CASSHRRWSPEGEQFF
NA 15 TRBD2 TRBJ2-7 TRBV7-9 TGTGCCAGCAGCTTTACCAGCGGGAGGGCCAGCGAGCAGTACTTC CASSFTSGRASEQYF
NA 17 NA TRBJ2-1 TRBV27 TGTGCCAGCAGTTTAGGGGAACGAGCCTTCTCCTACAATGAGCAGTTCTTC CASSLGERAFSYNEQFF
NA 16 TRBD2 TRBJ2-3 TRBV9 TGTGCCAGCAGCGTAGGCTCTAGCGGGAGCCCAGATACGCAGTATTTT CASSVGSSGSPDTQYF
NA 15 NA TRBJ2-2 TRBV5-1 TGCGCCAGCAGCTTGGTCGGGGTAGGGACCGGGGAGCTGTTTTTT CASSLVGVGTGELFF
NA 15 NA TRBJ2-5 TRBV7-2 TGTGCCAGCAGCTTAGCGGGGGCAGGGTGGGAGACCCAGTACTTC CASSLAGAGWETQYF
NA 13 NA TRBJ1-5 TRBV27 TGTGCCAGCAGTTTCGGCAGGGATGCGCCCCAGCATTTT CASSFGRDAPQHF
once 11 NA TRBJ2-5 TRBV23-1 TGCGCCAGCAGCCCTATAGAGACCCAGTACTTC CASSPIETQYF
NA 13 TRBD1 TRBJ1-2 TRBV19 TGTGCCAGTAGTATCGGACAGGGCGGTGGCTACACCTTC CASSIGQGGGYTF
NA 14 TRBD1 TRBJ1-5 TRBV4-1 TGCGCCAGCAGCCCACGGACAGGGAATCAGCCCCAGCATTTT CASSPRTGNQPQHF
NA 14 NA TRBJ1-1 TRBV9 TGTGCCAGCAGCGTAGGGGTCTCAAGTACTGAAGCTTTCTTT CASSVGVSSTEAFF
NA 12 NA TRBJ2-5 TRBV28 TGTGCCAGCAGTTCGGGTTTTGAGACCCAGTACTTC CASSSGFETQYF
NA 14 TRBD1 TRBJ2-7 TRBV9 TGTGCCAGCAGCGTAGCGGGACAGTCCTACGAGCAGTACTTC CASSVAGQSYEQYF
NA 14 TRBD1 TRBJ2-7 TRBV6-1 TGTGCCAGCAGTACAGGGGGCGGCCTCTACGAGCAGTACTTC CASSTGGGLYEQYF
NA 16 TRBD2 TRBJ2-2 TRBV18 TGTGCCAGCTCCCTTAGGACTAGCGGGAACACCGGGGAGCTGTTTTTT CASSLRTSGNTGELFF
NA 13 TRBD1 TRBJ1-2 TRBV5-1 TGCGCCAGCAGACAAACAGGGGAGCGTGGCTACACCTTC CASRQTGERGYTF
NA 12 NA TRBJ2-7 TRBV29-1 TGCAGCGTTAGAAGCGGCTACTACGAGCAGTACTTC CSVRSGYYEQYF
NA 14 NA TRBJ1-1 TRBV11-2 TGTGCCAGCAGCTTAAGGTGGGGCAGCCTTGAAGCTTTCTTT CASSLRWGSLEAFF